Described below is a single T cell receptor beta chain sequence and its context. Original processing methods: Estimates of nucleated cell counts were drawn from the amplification of reference gene primers. Sequenced by immunoSEQ multiplex PCR; TCRdb stores in-frame clones only, minus some. V and J calls and clone size are given by that table; D and trimming were obtained from the DNA. Among about 250,000 clones listed, 70% to 90% were seen once. This sample stems from a study of blood T cell repertoires in COVID-19. On the study more broadly: COVID-19 samples collected from the United States, Italy and Spain covered acute and convalescent phases. Sources were T cells, B-cell-depleted T cells, or PBMCs; the material itself was cDNA or gDNA.

Trimming left V 5 bases short and J 0 bases short, with 19 bases between. The CDR3 has 17 amino acids. CDR1 is MNHNY and CDR2 is SVGAGI in the germline V gene (reference sequence). The rearrangement joins TRBV6-6 to TRBJ1-2; D perhaps matches TRBD1 (5 bases). This clonotype was obtained from a man between 18 and 35 years old with active or convalescent COVID-19. Material: peripheral blood. The CDR3 protein is CASSHPGDVSTNYGYTF. CDR3 DNA sequence: TGTGCCAGCAGTCACCCGGGGGACGTATCTACTAACTATGGCTACACCTTC.